This TCR beta chain appears in the sequencing data of a study of blood T cell repertoires in COVID-19. Libraries were prepared by immunoSEQ multiplex PCR; TCRdb keeps only in-frame clonotypes and omits some of them. This sample yields approximately 140,000 clones, of which roughly 86% are seen a single time; over 8% belongs to the top ten. This receptor was taken from a woman aged 60-75 years with acute or convalescent COVID-19. The sample taken for sequencing was peripheral blood.

CDR3 sequence (DNA): TGCGCCAGCAGCGGGGACAGGCCCGGGAACACTGAAGCTTTCTTT. Encoded protein: CASSGDRPGNTEAFF. The rearrangement joins TRBV5-1 to TRBJ1-1; 8 positions agree with TRBD1. V was clipped by 4 bases and J by 1 base; unmatched bases: 6. The CDR3 runs 15 residues. CDR1 is SGHRS, CDR2 YFSETQ, per germline.